The TCR beta chain under discussion was sequenced for a study of early T cells in non-severe SARS-CoV-2 infection (dated by TCRdb to the early 2020s). At the level of the whole study: Because TCR sequencing was done on bulk RNA from unsorted whole blood, the alpha and beta chains could not be paired.

The CDR3 runs 16 residues from the cysteine to the phenylalanine. The read is trimmed to its CDR3 DNA, 48 bases read in frame from base 1. Trimming costs V 6 bases and J 2 bases, and their ends lie 16 bases apart. Overall study results and their limits: VDJdb matching was skewed toward anti-spike CD8 responses and likely underestimated virus-specific expansions by missing private and CD4 specificities.

The study was a case-control design nested within a healthcare worker cohort in London, UK, with weekly nasopharyngeal swab PCR tests and blood sampling. Healthcare workers were enrolled in the week of the UK lockdown, from 23 to 31 March 2020, and were followed every week for up to roughly 15 weeks. This clonotype has a count of ten or more. Its binding antigen is unknown. The sample holds no much larger clone one base away, and base qualities are not on file. The library was generated by 5' RACE. Sequencer: NextSeq 500. In the TCR library protocol, unique molecular identifiers were attached to individual cDNA molecules to correct for PCR bias and sequencing error. Both TCR alpha and beta chains were sequenced, and tight co-correlation was observed between alpha and beta sequence abundances in each sample. Under the source paper's analysis protocol: V gene, J gene and CDR3 annotation of TCR sequences was performed with Decombinator V4. TCRs were defined as expanded if a significant change between any two time points was detected under a Poisson model with p below 0.0001. TCR abundances were normalised to the total number of TCRs sequenced per sample and expressed as counts per million. TRAV1-2 paired with TRAJ12, TRAJ20 or TRAJ33 defined MAIT TCRs, while TRAV10 paired with TRAJ18 defined iNKT TCRs. VDJdb, accessed on 1 November 2021, was searched for TCRs annotated for CMV, EBV and SARS-CoV-2, and TCRs annotated for more than one antigen were excluded. The public reads were reprocessed in TCRdb via fastp at Q25 and MiXCR, keeping in-frame beta chains. Identical CDR3 protein sequences are pooled into one entry, listed with their most common genes and DNA. TCRdb, rather than the study authors, made the V and J calls. The sample table contains 35,000 to 55,000 distinct CDR3 sequences; only one count was recorded for about 9.9% of them. Just over 20% of the sample is taken by the ten largest.

This TCR came from an adult who was a healthcare worker with PCR-confirmed SARS-CoV-2 infection or an uninfected control (not recorded which). The chain joins TRBV12-3 or TRBV12-4 to TRBJ2-2; a confident D gene designation cannot be given. The sequencing sample was made of whole blood. At the DNA level, the sequence is TGTGCCAGCAGCTCAAACCAAGGGATTAACACCGGGGAGCTGTTTTTT. It is translated as CASSSNQGINTGELFF.